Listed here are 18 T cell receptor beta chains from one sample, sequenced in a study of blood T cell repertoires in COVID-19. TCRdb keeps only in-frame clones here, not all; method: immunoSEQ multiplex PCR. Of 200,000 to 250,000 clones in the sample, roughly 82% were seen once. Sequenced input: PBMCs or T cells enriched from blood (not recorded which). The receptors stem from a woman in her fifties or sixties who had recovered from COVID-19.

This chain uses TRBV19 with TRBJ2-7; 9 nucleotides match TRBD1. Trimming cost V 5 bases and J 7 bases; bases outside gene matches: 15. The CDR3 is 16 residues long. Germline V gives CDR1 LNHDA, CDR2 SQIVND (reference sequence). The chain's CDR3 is CASSALPGQGRQEQYF. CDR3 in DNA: TGTGCCAGTAGTGCTTTACCGGGACAGGGAAGACAAGAGCAGTACTTC.

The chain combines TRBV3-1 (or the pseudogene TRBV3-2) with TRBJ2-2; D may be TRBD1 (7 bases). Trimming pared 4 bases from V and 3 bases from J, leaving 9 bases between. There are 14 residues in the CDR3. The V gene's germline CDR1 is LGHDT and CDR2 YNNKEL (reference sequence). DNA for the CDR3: TGTGCCAGCAGCCGCGGGACAGACACCGGGGAGCTGTTTTTT. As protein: CASSRGTDTGELFF.

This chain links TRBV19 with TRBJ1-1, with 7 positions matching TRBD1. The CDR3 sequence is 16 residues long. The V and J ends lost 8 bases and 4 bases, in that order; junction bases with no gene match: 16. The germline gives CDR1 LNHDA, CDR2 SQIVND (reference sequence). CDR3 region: CASLGQDRLRGTEAFF. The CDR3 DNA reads TGTGCCAGTCTAGGACAGGATCGCTTACGGGGCACTGAAGCTTTCTTT.

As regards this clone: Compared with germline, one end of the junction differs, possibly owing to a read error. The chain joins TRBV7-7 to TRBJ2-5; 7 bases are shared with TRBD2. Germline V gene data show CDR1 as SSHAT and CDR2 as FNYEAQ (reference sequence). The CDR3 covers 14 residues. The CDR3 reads CASSWGGGRETQYF. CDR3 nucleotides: TGTGCTAGCAGCTGGGGGGGTGGACGAGAGACCCAGTACTTC.

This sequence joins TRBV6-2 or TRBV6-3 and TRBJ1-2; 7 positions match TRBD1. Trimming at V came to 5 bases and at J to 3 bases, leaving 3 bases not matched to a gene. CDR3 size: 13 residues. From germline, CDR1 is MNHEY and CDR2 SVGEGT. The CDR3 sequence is CASSMTGYYGYTF. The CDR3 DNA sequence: TGTGCCAGCAGTATGACAGGGTACTATGGCTACACCTTC.

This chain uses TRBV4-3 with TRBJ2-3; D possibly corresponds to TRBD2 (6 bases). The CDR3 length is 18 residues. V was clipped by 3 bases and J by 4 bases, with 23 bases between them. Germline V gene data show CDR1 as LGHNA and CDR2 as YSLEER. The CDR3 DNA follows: TGCGCCAGCAGCCAGATTCCGCCGGGACTCGTGTCGGCAGATACGCAGTATTTT. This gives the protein CASSQIPPGLVSADTQYF.

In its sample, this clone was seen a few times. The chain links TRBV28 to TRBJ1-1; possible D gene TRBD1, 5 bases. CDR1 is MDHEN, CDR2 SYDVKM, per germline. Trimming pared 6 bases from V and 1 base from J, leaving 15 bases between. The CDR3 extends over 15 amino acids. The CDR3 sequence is CASSLGLARNTEAFF. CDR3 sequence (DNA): TGTGCCAGCAGCCTGGGACTCGCCCGGAACACTGAAGCTTTCTTT. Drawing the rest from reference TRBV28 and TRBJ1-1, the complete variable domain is DVKVTQSSRYLVKRTGEKVFLECVQDMDHENMFWYRQDPGLGLRLIYFSYDVKMKEKGDIPEGYSVSREKKERFSLILESASTNQTSMYLCASSLGLARNTEAFFGQGTRLTVV.

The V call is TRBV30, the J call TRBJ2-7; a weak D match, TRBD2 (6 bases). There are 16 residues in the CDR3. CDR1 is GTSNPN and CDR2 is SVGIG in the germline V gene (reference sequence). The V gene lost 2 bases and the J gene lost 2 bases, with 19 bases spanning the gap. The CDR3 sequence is CAWSKRRDARTYEQYF. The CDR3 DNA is TGTGCCTGGAGTAAAAGGAGGGACGCCAGGACCTACGAGCAGTACTTC.

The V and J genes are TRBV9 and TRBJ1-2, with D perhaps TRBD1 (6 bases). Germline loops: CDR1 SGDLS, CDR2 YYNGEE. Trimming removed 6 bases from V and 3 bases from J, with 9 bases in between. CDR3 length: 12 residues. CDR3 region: CASTRQDYGYTF. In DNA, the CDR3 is TGTGCCAGCACCCGACAGGACTATGGCTACACCTTC.

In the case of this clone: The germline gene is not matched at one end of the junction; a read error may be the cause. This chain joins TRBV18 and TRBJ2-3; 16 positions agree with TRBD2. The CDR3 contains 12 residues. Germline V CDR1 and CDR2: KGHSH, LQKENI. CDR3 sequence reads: CASSPGLAGGHF. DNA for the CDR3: TGTGCCAGCTCCCCGGGACTAGCGGGGGGGCATTTT.

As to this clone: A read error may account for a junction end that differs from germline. In DNA form, the CDR3 reads TGCGCCAGCAGCTTGGTATCGAGCAGAGACACCTTCTTC. Encoded protein: CASSLVSSRDTFF. This sequence joins TRBV5-1 and TRBJ1-2; unclear D gene. The length of the CDR3 is 13 residues. Germline V CDR1 and CDR2: SGHRS, YFSETQ.

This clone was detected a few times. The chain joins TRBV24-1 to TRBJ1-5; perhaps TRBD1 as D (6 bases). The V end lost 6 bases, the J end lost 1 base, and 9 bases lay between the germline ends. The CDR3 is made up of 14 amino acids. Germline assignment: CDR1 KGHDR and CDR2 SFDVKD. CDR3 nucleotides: TGTGCCACCAGTCAGGGACACAGCAATCAGCCCCAGCATTTT. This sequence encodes CATSQGHSNQPQHF.

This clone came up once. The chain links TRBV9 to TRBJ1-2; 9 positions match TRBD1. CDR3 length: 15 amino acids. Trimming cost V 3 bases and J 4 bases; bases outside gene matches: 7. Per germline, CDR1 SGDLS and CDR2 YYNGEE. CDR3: CASSAGTGKVYGYTF. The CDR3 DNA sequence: TGTGCCAGCAGCGCCGGGACAGGGAAGGTCTATGGCTACACCTTC.

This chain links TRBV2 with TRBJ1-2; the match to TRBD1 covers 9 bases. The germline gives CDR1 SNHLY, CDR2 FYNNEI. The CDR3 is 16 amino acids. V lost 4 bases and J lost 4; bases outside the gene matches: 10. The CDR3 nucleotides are TGTGCCAGCAGTGCGGGTACAGGGGGCGTTTCCTATGGCTACACCTTC. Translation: CASSAGTGGVSYGYTF.

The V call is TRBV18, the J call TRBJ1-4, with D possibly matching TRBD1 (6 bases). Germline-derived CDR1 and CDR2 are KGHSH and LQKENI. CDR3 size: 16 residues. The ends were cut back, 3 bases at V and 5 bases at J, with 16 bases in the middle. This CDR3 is CASSPSMTGLNEKLFF. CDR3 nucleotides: TGTGCCAGCTCACCTTCGATGACAGGCCTGAATGAAAAACTGTTTTTT.

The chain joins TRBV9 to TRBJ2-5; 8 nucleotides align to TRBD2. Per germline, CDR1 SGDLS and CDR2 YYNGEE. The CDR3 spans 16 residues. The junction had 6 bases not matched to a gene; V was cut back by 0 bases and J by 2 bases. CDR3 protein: CASSVGVAGLQETQYF. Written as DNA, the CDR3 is TGTGCCAGCAGCGTAGGGGTAGCGGGACTACAAGAGACCCAGTACTTC.

The CDR3 bases are TGTGCCAGCAGCTTATCCGGGACAGCCAGCTCCTACAATGAGCAGTTCTTC. Its translation is CASSLSGTASSYNEQFF. J is TRBJ2-1 and V is TRBV7-3, with 7 bases lining up with TRBD1. CDR1 and CDR2 from the germline V gene are SGHTA and FQGTGA. The V and J ends lost 2 bases and 0 bases, in that order; junction bases with no gene match: 7. The CDR3 covers 17 residues.

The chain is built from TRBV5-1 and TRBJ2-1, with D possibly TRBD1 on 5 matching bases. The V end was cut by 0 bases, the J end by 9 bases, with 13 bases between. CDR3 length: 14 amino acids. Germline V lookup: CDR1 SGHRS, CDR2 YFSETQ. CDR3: CASSLGAQGTEQFF. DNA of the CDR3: TGCGCCAGCAGCTTGGGGGCGCAGGGTACTGAGCAGTTCTTC.